These 27 T cell receptor beta chains came from one sample sequenced in a study of cytomegalovirus exposure and HLA in healthy donors. The PCR ran on 60 Vbeta and 13 Jbeta primers. Here immunoSEQ multiplex PCR was the method, and the copy in TCRdb shows in-frame clones only, minus some. The repertoire includes about 170,000 clones, 65% to 90% of them detected once, and approximately 2.4% sits in the top ten. Sequences were obtained from PBMCs. Every receptor here comes from a male donor in good health and CMV-seronegative.

The chain recombines TRBV5-1 with TRBJ1-3, with D perhaps TRBD1 (6 bases). Germline CDR1 is SGHRS and CDR2 is YFSETQ. CDR3 length: 16 amino acids. Trimming took 2 bases from V and 2 from J, leaving 14 bases between them. CDR3 sequence reads: CASSFLGGAAGNTIYF. CDR3 DNA sequence: TGCGCCAGCAGCTTCTTGGGGGGGGCAGCTGGAAACACCATATATTTT.

This chain links TRBV6-6 with TRBJ1-5, with 9 nucleotides matching TRBD1. V dropped 6 bases and J dropped 7; count of bases not matched to a gene: 13. This CDR3 spans 16 amino acids. Germline V gene sequence: CDR1 MNHNY, CDR2 SVGAGI (reference sequence). The CDR3, as DNA: TGTGCCAGCAGGTCGCCGGGACAGGGTATCGGACAGCCCCAGCATTTT. It encodes CASRSPGQGIGQPQHF.

The gene calls are TRBV6-6 and TRBJ1-6, with a tentative D call TRBD1 (5 bases). Trimming shortened V by 7 bases and J by 7 bases, and 14 bases separated the two germline ends. The V gene's germline CDR1 is MNHNY and CDR2 SVGAGI (reference sequence). The CDR3 spans 14 residues. CDR3: CASTTSGGNSPLHF. The DNA for the CDR3 is TGTGCCAGCACTACTTCCGGGGGGAATTCACCCCTCCACTTT.

In this sample, this clone turned up a few times. The rearrangement links TRBV5-4 to TRBJ1-6, with 8 bases identical to TRBD1. Germline V lookup: CDR1 SGHNT, CDR2 YYREEE (reference sequence). The CDR3 spans 16 residues. V lost 1 base to trimming and J lost 5 bases; unmatched junction nucleotides: 5. The CDR3 sequence is CASSLWSTGDNSPLHF. CDR3 nucleotide sequence: TGTGCCAGCAGCTTGTGGTCGACAGGGGATAATTCACCCCTCCACTTT.

Only one count was recorded for this clone. J is TRBJ2-1 and V is TRBV7-2; TRBD2 matches at 8 bases. Germline values: CDR1 SGHTA, CDR2 FQGNSA. This CDR3 region has 16 residues. J gave up 6 bases and V 4 bases, and 11 bases lay outside the gene matches. CDR3 DNA sequence: TGTGCCAGCAGCTCCTCCATGGCGGGGGGATTCAATGAGCAGTTCTTC. Translation: CASSSSMAGGFNEQFF.

Regarding this clone: Other DNA sequences in the same sample also yield this CDR3. This chain joins TRBV5-1 and TRBJ2-5, with 7 bases identical to TRBD1. The CDR3 is made up of 13 amino acids. The J segment lost 3 bases and the V segment lost 5 bases, leaving 4 bases of the junction unmatched. The germline V gene has CDR1 SGHRS and CDR2 YFSETQ. CDR3 bases: TGCGCCAGCAGTACAGGGGCCGAAGAGACCCAGTACTTC. It yields the protein CASSTGAEETQYF.

This clone has a single count. The chain carries TRBV20-1 and TRBJ2-1; TRBD1 is a possible D gene (6 bases). Per the germline V gene, CDR1 is DFQATT and CDR2 is SNEGSKA (reference sequence). This CDR3 has 10 amino acids. V shed 6 bases and J shed 8 bases, with 8 bases lying between them. CDR3 DNA: TGCAGTGCCCAGGGGCATGAGCAGTTCTTC. It specifies CSAQGHEQFF.

The chain employs TRBV5-1 and TRBJ2-7, with D perhaps TRBD1 (5 bases). Trimming shortened V by 6 bases and J by 2 bases, and 15 bases separated the two germline ends. The CDR3 is 14 amino acids. CDR1 is SGHRS and CDR2 is YFSETQ in the germline V gene. CDR3 nucleotides: TGCGCCAGCAAGGAAACAGGTACCACCTACGAGCAGTACTTC. It is translated as CASKETGTTYEQYF.

The chain links TRBV18 to TRBJ2-7; 8 bases agree with TRBD1. The ends lost 6 bases at V and 6 bases at J; junction bases unmatched: 7. The CDR3 length is 13 residues. Germline V lookup: CDR1 KGHSH, CDR2 LQKENI. CDR3 sequence (DNA): TGTGCCAGCTCTCCGGACAGGGCACGCGAGCAGTACTTC. Its translation is CASSPDRAREQYF.

The chain links TRBV6-6 to TRBJ1-2; tentatively, D is TRBD1 (6 bases). Germline assignment: CDR1 MNHNY and CDR2 SVGAGI (reference sequence). The CDR3 has 15 residues. The V and J ends lost 0 bases and 5 bases respectively, with 13 bases between them. The CDR3 spells CASSYSLTGSYGYTF. The DNA for the CDR3 is TGTGCCAGCAGTTACTCTTTGACAGGATCGTATGGCTACACCTTC.

The chain uses TRBV18 and TRBJ2-1; 10 nucleotides match TRBD1. The V gene's germline CDR1 is KGHSH and CDR2 LQKENI. The CDR3 consists of 15 residues. J lost 7 bases, V lost 2 bases, and 5 bases had no gene match. CDR3: CASSPGTGAVNEQFF. The CDR3 nucleotides are TGTGCCAGCTCACCAGGGACAGGGGCGGTGAATGAGCAGTTCTTC.

The rearrangement joins TRBV6-1 to TRBJ1-1; D call uncertain. The V and J ends lost 8 bases and 6 bases respectively, with 10 bases between them. The CDR3 runs 11 residues. The V gene's germline CDR1 is MNHNS and CDR2 SASEGT. The CDR3 DNA sequence: TGTGCCAGCGGGAGTAGCGCTGAAGCTTTCTTT. Amino acid sequence: CASGSSAEAFF.

This rearrangement joins TRBV27 to TRBJ2-7; 7 positions agree with TRBD1. Trimming removed 3 bases from V and 6 bases from J; junction bases left unmatched: 8. CDR1 MNHEY and CDR2 SMNVEV come from the germline V gene (reference sequence). The CDR3 is made up of 14 amino acids. The chain's CDR3 is CASSFTDRVGEQYF. The DNA for the CDR3 is TGTGCCAGCAGTTTTACCGACAGGGTGGGCGAGCAGTACTTC.

The chain employs TRBV5-1 and TRBJ1-1; TRBD1 matches at 12 bases. Germline CDR1 is SGHRS and CDR2 is YFSETQ. Trimming at V came to 4 bases and at J to 1 base, leaving 5 bases not matched to a gene. CDR3 length: 16 residues. The CDR3 DNA follows: TGCGCCAGCAGCCCACGGGACAGGGGGCGGAACACTGAAGCTTTCTTT. It yields the protein CASSPRDRGRNTEAFF.

This chain uses TRBV19 with TRBJ1-5, with TRBD1 as a possible D gene (5 bases). V lost 3 bases and J 2 bases, leaving 26 bases between the germline ends. Germline lookup yields CDR1 LNHDA and CDR2 SQIVND (reference sequence). The CDR3 length is 20 residues. For the CDR3, the DNA is TGTGCCAGTAGTATCCGAATTGGGCAGGGTGGTCCGGCCGGCAATCAGCCCCAGCATTTT. This gives the protein CASSIRIGQGGPAGNQPQHF.

V gene TRBV7-9 combines with J gene TRBJ2-2; 8 positions match TRBD2. Trimming removed 3 bases from V and 4 bases from J; junction bases left unmatched: 4. Germline CDR1 and CDR2: SEHNR and FQNEAQ (reference sequence). The CDR3 loop spans 15 amino acids. CDR3 nucleotides: TGTGCCAGCAGCTTGCGGGGGGCCGGCACCGGGGAGCTGTTTTTT. Its protein product is CASSLRGAGTGELFF.

The chain uses TRBV5-4 and TRBJ2-7; D is unresolved. This CDR3 contains 14 residues. The V end lost 5 bases, the J end lost 4 bases, and 16 bases lay between the germline ends. The germline gives CDR1 SGHNT, CDR2 YYREEE (reference sequence). The CDR3: CASSSGWRKYEQYF. The CDR3, as DNA: TGTGCCAGCAGTTCCGGGTGGAGAAAATACGAGCAGTACTTC.

The CDR3 loop reads CASSSQTTGTNTIYF. The CDR3 DNA reads TGTGCCAGCAGCTCTCAGACGACAGGGACGAACACCATATATTTT. The chain links TRBV11-3 to TRBJ1-3, with 7 bases that match TRBD1. CDR1 SGHNT and CDR2 YENEEA come from the germline V gene. The CDR3 is 15 residues long. V lost 4 bases, J lost 7 bases, and 10 bases stayed unmatched.

The J gene is TRBJ2-4, the V gene TRBV4-1; 7 nucleotides agree with TRBD2. Per the germline V gene, CDR1 is MGHRA and CDR2 is YSYEKL. The CDR3 extends over 14 amino acids. Germline trimming cut 0 bases from V and 15 bases from J; bases unmatched to any gene: 11. The CDR3 protein is CASSQETGRGGWYF. In DNA form, the CDR3 reads TGCGCCAGCAGCCAAGAAACTGGGAGGGGCGGGTGGTACTTC.

This clone appeared a few times. The rearrangement links TRBV7-9 to TRBJ1-4, with D possibly TRBD1 on 6 matching bases. Germline values: CDR1 SEHNR, CDR2 FQNEAQ (reference sequence). This CDR3 is built from 16 residues. Deletions cut 5 bases from V and 0 bases from J, with 13 bases between. CDR3 DNA sequence: TGTGCCAGCAGCCCTGGGGGGGCGGCAACTAATGAAAAACTGTTTTTT. Amino acid sequence: CASSPGGAATNEKLFF.

The chain recombines TRBV15 with TRBJ1-5; the D gene is possibly TRBD1 (5 bases). V lost 0 bases and J lost 6, with 15 bases in between. This CDR3 contains 16 residues. Germline CDR1 LNHNV, CDR2 YYDKDF (reference sequence). The CDR3 nucleotides are TGTGCCACCAGCAGAGATAATCAGGGTACGGGTCAGCCCCAGCATTTT. Translated, it gives CATSRDNQGTGQPQHF. Full variable domain (remainder filled in from reference TRBV15 and TRBJ1-5): DAMVIQNPRYQVTQFGKPVTLSCSQTLNHNVMYWYQQKSSQAPKLLFHYYDKDFNNEADTPDNFQSRRPNTSFCFLDIRSPGLGDTAMYLCATSRDNQGTGQPQHFGDGTRLSIL.

The V gene is TRBV19, the J gene TRBJ2-5; no clear D. The CDR3 contains 13 residues. The V gene's germline CDR1 is LNHDA and CDR2 SQIVND (reference sequence). Trimming removed 6 bases at V and 3 bases at J, with 11 bases between. DNA for the CDR3: TGTGCCAGTAGCCCCGACTTAGAAGAGACCCAGTACTTC. This encodes CASSPDLEETQYF.

V gene TRBV5-5 combines with J gene TRBJ2-1, with D perhaps matching TRBD1 (5 bases). Between the trimmed V and J ends, which lost 2 bases and 3 bases, there was a span of 6 bases. The CDR3 length is 13 residues. Germline V CDR1 and CDR2: SGHKS, YYEKEE (reference sequence). Written as DNA, the CDR3 is TGTGCCAGCAGCTTCCAGGGCTACAATGAGCAGTTCTTC. Translation: CASSFQGYNEQFF.

This chain connects TRBV5-4 to TRBJ1-2; TRBD1 agrees at 9 bases. V trimming: 4 bases; J trimming: 4 bases; junction bases outside the gene matches: 14. Germline CDR1 reads SGHNT; CDR2 reads YYREEE (reference sequence). The CDR3 consists of 17 residues. DNA of the CDR3: TGTGCCAGCAGCCCCGTCCCGGGACAGGGTTCAACCTATGGCTACACCTTC. It yields the protein CASSPVPGQGSTYGYTF.

This clone was found a few times. The J gene is TRBJ1-1, the V gene TRBV5-1; 10 nucleotides match TRBD1. Germline-derived CDR1 and CDR2 are SGHRS and YFSETQ. The V gene end was trimmed by 1 base and the J gene end by 4 bases; junction bases not matched to a gene: 4. The CDR3 consists of 15 residues. The CDR3, as DNA: TGCGCCAGCAGCTTGAGGGACAGGGGTACCACTGAAGCTTTCTTT. This encodes CASSLRDRGTTEAFF.

The V gene is TRBV7-6, the J gene TRBJ2-3; 14 nucleotides line up with TRBD2. The length of the CDR3 is 15 residues. V was pared by 6 bases and J by 6 bases, with 5 bases of the junction left unmatched. Germline V lookup: CDR1 SGHVS, CDR2 FNYEAQ. As DNA, the CDR3 is TGTGCCAGCAGAGGGACTAGCGGGGGATCGGATACGCAGTATTTT. The encoded protein is CASRGTSGGSDTQYF.

CDR3 in DNA: TGCGCCAGCAGCTTGACAGGGGAGCTGTACTTC. This codes for CASSLTGELYF. J is TRBJ2-5 and V is TRBV5-1; TRBD1 agrees at 7 bases. The CDR3 extends over 11 amino acids. In germline, CDR1 is SGHRS, CDR2 YFSETQ. V was pared by 1 base and J by 13 bases, with 4 bases of the junction left unmatched.